In this sample, the clone carrying this TCR beta chain turned up once. Its specificity is unknown. The method was immunoSEQ multiplex PCR; TCRdb's version includes in-frame clones alone and lacks a portion of them. This sample has 150,000 to 200,000 clones, with approximately 86% found just once. Germline V CDR1 and CDR2: MNHNY, SVGAGI (reference sequence). The length of the CDR3 is 15 residues. Germline trimming cut 0 bases from V and 1 base from J; bases unmatched to any gene: 1. This sample is part of a study of cytomegalovirus exposure and HLA in healthy donors. A roughly 130-subject validation cohort, separate from the approximately 610-subject first cohort, supplied the donors. Study-wide results and caveats: Reported results showed that the classifier diagnosed cytomegalovirus status with high specificity and sensitivity. First-cohort TCR clusters were later found to tend to co-occur in the 120 or so validation repertoires.

The J gene is TRBJ2-3, the V gene TRBV6-6, with 7 positions matching TRBD1. Sequencing input: PBMCs. The sequence derives from a man aged 25 to 40 in good health and CMV-seropositive. The CDR3 sequence is CASSYSGTGTDTQYF. CDR3 DNA: TGTGCCAGCAGTTACTCGGGGACAGGCACAGATACGCAGTATTTT.